What follows is one T cell receptor beta chain and its context. The antigen remains unidentified. The germline gives CDR1 MNHNS, CDR2 SASEGT. Losses at the gene ends were 5 bases for V and 5 bases for J; bases not matched to a gene: 7. The CDR3 covers 15 residues. From RNA transcripts, TCR beta CDR3 regions were amplified. A set of HTBI primers served as the primers for a first-round RT-PCR of the TCR CDR3. One entry per CDR3 protein, called by TCRdb with MiXCR from the multiplex PCR reads. The data show around 420,000 distinct CDR3 sequences, with around 15% seen just once and approximately 5.8% held by the top ten. These data come from a study of T cells in Graves' hyperthyroidism and ophthalmopathy. Looking at the study overall: Pretreatment peripheral blood was obtained at initial diagnosis. General observations from the study: Before onset, by a median of around 6.1 months, the model predicted ophthalmopathy.

Diagnosing involved the use of clinical symptoms, serum thyroxine and TRAb, thyroid ultrasound and orbital computed tomography. The sample taken for sequencing was blood. J is TRBJ2-1 and V is TRBV6-1; 9 bases line up with TRBD1. The clonotype originates from a young woman with Graves' hyperthyroidism. The CDR3 protein is CASSNTGGPHNEQFF. CDR3 DNA sequence: TGTGCCAGCAGTAATACAGGGGGCCCCCACAATGAGCAGTTCTTC.